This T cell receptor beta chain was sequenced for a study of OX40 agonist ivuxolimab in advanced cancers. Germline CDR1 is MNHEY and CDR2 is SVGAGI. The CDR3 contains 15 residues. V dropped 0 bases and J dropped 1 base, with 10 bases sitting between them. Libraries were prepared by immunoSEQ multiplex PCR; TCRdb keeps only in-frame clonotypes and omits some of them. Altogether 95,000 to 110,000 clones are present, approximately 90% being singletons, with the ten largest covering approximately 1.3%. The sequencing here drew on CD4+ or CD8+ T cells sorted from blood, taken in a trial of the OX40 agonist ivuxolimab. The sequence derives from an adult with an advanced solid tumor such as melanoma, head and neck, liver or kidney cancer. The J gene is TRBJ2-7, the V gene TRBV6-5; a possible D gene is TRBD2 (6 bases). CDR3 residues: CASSYSTSGSYEQYF. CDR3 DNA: TGTGCCAGCAGTTACTCGACTAGTGGGTCCTACGAGCAGTACTTC.